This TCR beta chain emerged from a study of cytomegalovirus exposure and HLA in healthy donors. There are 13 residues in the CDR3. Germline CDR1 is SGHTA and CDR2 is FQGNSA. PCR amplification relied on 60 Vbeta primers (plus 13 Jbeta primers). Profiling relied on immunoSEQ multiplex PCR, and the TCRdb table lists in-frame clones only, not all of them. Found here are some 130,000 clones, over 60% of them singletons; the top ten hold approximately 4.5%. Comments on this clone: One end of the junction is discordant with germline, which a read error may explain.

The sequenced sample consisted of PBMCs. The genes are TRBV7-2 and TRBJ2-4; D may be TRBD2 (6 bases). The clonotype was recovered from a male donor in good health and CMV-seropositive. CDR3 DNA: TGTGCCAGCAGCCTGCCGGGGGAAAACAGTCAGTACTTC. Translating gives CASSLPGENSQYF.